This section outlines one T cell receptor (beta chain) sequence together with its context. This clonotype occurred many times. The clone's antigen remains unknown. No base quality information exists; no much larger clone differs at one position. These data originate in a study of T cells in Graves' hyperthyroidism and ophthalmopathy (dated by TCRdb to the late 2010s). Notes on the research overall: Peripheral blood samples were taken at initial diagnosis, before any treatment was given. To identify TCR V-J signatures that set the groups apart, the researchers used a discovery cohort of 90 to 100 patients, made up of under 50 with Graves' ophthalmopathy and 55 to 65 with stable Graves' hyperthyroidism. Prospective prediction of ophthalmopathy was tested in an independent validation cohort of fewer than 20 hyperthyroidism patients and some 17 patients who later progressed to ophthalmopathy. The roughly 90 discovery patients were divided at random into training and test sets in a 7:3 ratio. Thyroid tissue and blood T-cell repertoires from about six Graves' hyperthyroidism patients were also compared in the study. Once sampling was done, hyperthyroidism patients were given methimazole at a starting dose of 30 mg daily, whereas ophthalmopathy patients were given high-dose intravenous methylprednisolone. TCR Vbeta CDR3 sequencing of 120 to 150 peripheral blood samples (more than 40 ophthalmopathy, about 75 hyperthyroidism and some 17 progressor patients) is reported in the paper.

A patient counted as having stable Graves' hyperthyroidism if no progression to ophthalmopathy occurred over 18 months of follow-up. Hyperthyroidism patients were aged 18 to 65 years and newly diagnosed, with disease duration of less than 2 months. Exclusion was applied to patients with uncontrolled infections, other autoimmune diseases, pregnancy or lactation. Diagnoses were based on clinical symptoms, serum thyroxine and TRAb, thyroid ultrasound and orbital computed tomography. PBMCs were isolated from around 10 ml of fresh peripheral blood by Ficoll-Paque density gradient centrifugation. Total RNA was extracted using Trizol reagent, and RNA quality was assessed on an Agilent 2100 Bioanalyzer. The CDR3, cysteine through phenylalanine, is 13 amino acids long. The kept DNA is CDR3 alone, 39 bases in frame from the first base. Trimming at the junction amounts to 3 bases on V and 2 bases on J, and the germline ends lie 8 bases apart. From a lookup of the germline V gene (reference sequence), CDR1 and CDR2 are GTSNPN and SVGIG.

The TCR beta CDR3 regions were amplified from RNA transcripts. The first round of RT-PCR for the TCR CDR3 was performed with the HTBI primer set and the Qiagen OneStep RT-PCR kit. Libraries were constructed in a second round of multiplex PCR, after which size selection and purification were carried out. Paired-end sequencing of the libraries was performed with 100 bp reads on an Illumina HiSeq2000. On the study's bioinformatics: Raw data were processed with SOAPnuke, discarding reads with adapters, uncalled bases, mean Phred below 15, or no exact constant-primer or identifier match. COPE v1.2.5 was used to merge high-quality paired reads, and clonotypes were defined as unique nucleotide sequences. MiTCR v1.1 was used to align the clonotypes against IMGT TRBV, TRBD and TRBJ reference segments. Only V-J combinations with frequency above 0.0001, covering about 99% of repertoires, were analysed. The TCS score was defined as the ratio of F50 (clonal expansion) to E x V (chaos), calculated using BLOSUM62-based TCRdist between CDR3 peptides within each V-J. Welch's t-statistics and random forest reduced just over 500 V-J features to roughly 13, which were used in a naive Bayes classifier (R e1071). The public reads were quality trimmed at Q25 with fastp and then assembled into clones with MiXCR by TCRdb, keeping productive beta chains. Identical CDR3 protein sequences are pooled into one entry, listed with their most common genes and DNA. The V and J calls were not made by the authors but by TCRdb's processing. This sample has 550,000 to 800,000 distinct CDR3 sequences in its table, and 15% to 20% of those were observed once. The top ten constitute approximately 8.4% of the sample.

The full study reports these points: In validation, progression to ophthalmopathy was predicted by the model with almost 71% sensitivity and around 76% specificity, a median of approximately 6.5 months before onset. In cross-validation, a model built on a 13 V-J signature told ophthalmopathy apart from stable hyperthyroidism with 85% to 90% sensitivity and approximately 81% specificity, and in testing the same model reached 80%/75%. No statistical method was used to set the sample size in advance, and investigators knew the group allocation. Blood samples also contained most of the expanded thyroid clonotypes (frequency above 0.001), which suggests that blood repertoires may reflect thyroid immune responses.

Sequencing was done on a sample of blood. Rearrangement joined TRBV30 to TRBJ2-1, with the D gene uncertain. The TCR was taken from a man aged 18 to 29 with Graves' hyperthyroidism. The CDR3 loop reads CAWSPDPYNEQFF. The bases are TGTGCCTGGAGCCCAGACCCCTACAATGAGCAGTTCTTC.